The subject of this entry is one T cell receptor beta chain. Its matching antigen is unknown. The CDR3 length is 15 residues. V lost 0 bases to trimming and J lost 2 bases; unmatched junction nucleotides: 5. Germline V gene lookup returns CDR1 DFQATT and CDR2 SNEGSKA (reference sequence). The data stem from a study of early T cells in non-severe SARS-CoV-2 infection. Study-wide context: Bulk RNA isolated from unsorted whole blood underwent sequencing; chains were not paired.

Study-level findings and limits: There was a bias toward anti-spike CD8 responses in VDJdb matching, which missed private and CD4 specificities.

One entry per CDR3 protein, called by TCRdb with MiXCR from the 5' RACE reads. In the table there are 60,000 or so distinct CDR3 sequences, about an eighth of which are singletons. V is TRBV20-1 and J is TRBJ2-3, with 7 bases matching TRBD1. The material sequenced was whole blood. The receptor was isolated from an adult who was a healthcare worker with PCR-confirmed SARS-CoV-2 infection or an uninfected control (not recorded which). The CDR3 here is CSARDWQGVTDTQYF. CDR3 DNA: TGCAGTGCTAGAGATTGGCAGGGGGTCACAGATACGCAGTATTTT.